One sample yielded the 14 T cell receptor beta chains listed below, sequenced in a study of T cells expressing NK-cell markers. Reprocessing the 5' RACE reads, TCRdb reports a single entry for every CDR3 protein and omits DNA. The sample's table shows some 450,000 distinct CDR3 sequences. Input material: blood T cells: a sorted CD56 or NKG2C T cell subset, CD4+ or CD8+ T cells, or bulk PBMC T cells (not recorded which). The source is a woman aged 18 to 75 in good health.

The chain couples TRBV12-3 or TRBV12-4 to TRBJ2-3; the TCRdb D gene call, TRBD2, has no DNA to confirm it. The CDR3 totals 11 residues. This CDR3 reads CASSPEGSQYF.

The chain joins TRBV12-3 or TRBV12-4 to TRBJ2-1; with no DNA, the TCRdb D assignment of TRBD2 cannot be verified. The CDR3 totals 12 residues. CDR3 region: CASSSRGLEEFF.

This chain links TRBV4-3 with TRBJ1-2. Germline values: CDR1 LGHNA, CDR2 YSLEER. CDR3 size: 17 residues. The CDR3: CASSQTSGSAVNYGYTF.

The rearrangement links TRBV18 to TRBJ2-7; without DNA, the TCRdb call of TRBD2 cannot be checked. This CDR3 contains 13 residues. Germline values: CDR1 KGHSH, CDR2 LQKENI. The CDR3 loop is CASSPAGEDEQYF.

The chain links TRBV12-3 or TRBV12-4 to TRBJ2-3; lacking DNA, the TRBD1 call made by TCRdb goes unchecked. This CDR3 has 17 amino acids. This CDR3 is CASSFVPLNREADTQYF.

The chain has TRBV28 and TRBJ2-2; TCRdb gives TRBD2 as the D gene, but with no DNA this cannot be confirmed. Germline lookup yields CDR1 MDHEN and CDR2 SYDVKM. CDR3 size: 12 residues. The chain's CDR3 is CASSIAGGDLFF.

The CDR3 region is CASSQEWSPGYTSSYEQYF. The genes are TRBV4-3 and TRBJ2-7; no DNA is available, so the TRBD2 call from TCRdb remains unchecked. Germline V lookup: CDR1 LGHNA, CDR2 YSLEER. This CDR3 is 19 amino acids long.

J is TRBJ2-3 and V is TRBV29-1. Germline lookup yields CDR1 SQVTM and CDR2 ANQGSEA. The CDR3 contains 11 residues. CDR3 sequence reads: CSSRSTDTQYF.

CDR3 residues: CSARDSSSLGTQYF. The chain has TRBV20-1 and TRBJ2-5. The CDR3 contains 14 residues. Germline CDR1 reads DFQATT; CDR2 reads SNEGSKA (reference sequence).

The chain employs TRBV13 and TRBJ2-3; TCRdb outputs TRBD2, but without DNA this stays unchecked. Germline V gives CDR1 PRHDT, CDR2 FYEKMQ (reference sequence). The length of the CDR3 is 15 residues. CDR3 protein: CASSLGRGLTDTQYF.

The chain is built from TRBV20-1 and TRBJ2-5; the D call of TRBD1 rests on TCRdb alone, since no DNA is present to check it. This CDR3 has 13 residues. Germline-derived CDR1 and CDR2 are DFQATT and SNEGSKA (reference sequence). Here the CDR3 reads CSARRGGQETQYF.

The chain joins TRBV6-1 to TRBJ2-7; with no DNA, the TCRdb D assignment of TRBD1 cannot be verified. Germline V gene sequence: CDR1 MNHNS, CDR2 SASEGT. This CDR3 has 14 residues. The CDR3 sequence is CASISTGISYEQYF.

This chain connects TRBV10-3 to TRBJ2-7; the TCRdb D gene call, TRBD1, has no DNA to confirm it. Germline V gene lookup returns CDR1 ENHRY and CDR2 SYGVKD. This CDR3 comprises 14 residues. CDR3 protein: CAISESDPAYEQYF.

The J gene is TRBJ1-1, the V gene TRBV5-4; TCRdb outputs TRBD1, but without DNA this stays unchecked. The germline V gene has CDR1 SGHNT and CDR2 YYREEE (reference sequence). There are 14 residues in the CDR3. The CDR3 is CASRARDRGTEAFF.